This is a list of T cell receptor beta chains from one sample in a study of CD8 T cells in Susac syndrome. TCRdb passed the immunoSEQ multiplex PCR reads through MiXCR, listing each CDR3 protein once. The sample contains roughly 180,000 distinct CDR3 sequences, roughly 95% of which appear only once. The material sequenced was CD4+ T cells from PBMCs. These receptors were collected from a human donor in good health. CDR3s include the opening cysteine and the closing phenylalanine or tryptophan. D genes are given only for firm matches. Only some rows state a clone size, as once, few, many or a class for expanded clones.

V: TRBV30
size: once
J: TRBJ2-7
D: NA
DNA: TGTGCCTGGAGTGGAGGGGACTACGAGCAGTACTTC
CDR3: CAWSGGDYEQYF

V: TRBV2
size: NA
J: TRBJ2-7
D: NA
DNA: TGTGCCAGCAGTTCCGACGGGAGAGTTAACGAGCAGTACTTC
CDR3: CASSSDGRVNEQYF

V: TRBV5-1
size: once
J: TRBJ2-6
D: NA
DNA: TGCGCCAGCAGCCCCAGCAGCTCTGGGGCCAACGTCCTGACTTTC
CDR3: CASSPSSSGANVLTF

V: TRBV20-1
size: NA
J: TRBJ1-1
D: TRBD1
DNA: TGCAGTGCTAGAAAATCAGGGGGGACGGGGAACACTGAAGCTTTCTTT
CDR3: CSARKSGGTGNTEAFF

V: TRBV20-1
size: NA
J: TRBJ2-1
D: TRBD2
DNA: TGCAGTGCTTTGAACAGGGGAACTAGCGGGGGACCCACTTACAATGAGCAGTTCTTC
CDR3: CSALNRGTSGGPTYNEQFF

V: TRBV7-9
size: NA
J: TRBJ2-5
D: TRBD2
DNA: TGTGCCAGCAGCCCTAGCGGGAGAGCTGAAGAGACCCAGTACTTC
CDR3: CASSPSGRAEETQYF

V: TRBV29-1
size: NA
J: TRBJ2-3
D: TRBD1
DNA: TGCAGCGGCCGGACAGGGGCGTCAGATACGCAGTATTTT
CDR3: CSGRTGASDTQYF

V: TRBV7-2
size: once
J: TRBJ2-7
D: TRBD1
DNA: TGTGCCAGCAGCTTAAGTGGACAGGTCAAGTACTTC
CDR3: CASSLSGQVKYF

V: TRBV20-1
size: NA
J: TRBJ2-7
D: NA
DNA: TGCAGTTCAGGGGTCGTCGAGCAGTACTTC
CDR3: CSSGVVEQYF

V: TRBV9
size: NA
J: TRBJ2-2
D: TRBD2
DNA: TGTGCCAGCAGCGTAGCCAGCGGGAGAACCGGGGAGCTGTTTTTT
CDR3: CASSVASGRTGELFF

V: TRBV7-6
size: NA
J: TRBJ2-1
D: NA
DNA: TGTGCCAGCAGTTCCGCGGAATCGGATGAGCAGTTCTTC
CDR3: CASSSAESDEQFF

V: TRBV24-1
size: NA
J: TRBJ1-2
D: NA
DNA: TGTGCCACCAGTTCCCCGAAGGAAGGCTACACCTTC
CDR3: CATSSPKEGYTF

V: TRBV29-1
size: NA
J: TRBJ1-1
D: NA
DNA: TGCAGCGTCATACAGGACTTGAACACTGAAGCTTTCTTT
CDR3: CSVIQDLNTEAFF

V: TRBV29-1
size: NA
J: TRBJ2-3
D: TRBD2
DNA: TGCAGCGTCTGGACTAGCGTTGCAGATACGCAGTATTTT
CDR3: CSVWTSVADTQYF

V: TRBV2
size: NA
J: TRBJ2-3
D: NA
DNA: TGTGCCAGCAGTCCGACTAGACCAGATACGCAGTATTTT
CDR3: CASSPTRPDTQYF

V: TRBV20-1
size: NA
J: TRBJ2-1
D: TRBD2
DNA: TGCAGTGCTAGAGATTGGGCGCGGGAGCTGTCCCTTAATGAGCAGTTCTTC
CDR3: CSARDWARELSLNEQFF

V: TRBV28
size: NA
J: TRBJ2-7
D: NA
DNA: TGTGCCAGCAGTTTGACCCCCAGGAGGTACGAGCAGTACTTC
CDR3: CASSLTPRRYEQYF

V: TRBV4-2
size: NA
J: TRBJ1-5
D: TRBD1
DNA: TGTGCCAGCAGCCCAGGGACAGGTCTTAGTCAGCCCCAGCATTTT
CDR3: CASSPGTGLSQPQHF

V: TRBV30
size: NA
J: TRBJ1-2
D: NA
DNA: TGTGCCTGGAGTGGGGTTTACTATGGCTACACCTTC
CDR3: CAWSGVYYGYTF

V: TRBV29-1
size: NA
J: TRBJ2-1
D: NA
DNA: TGCAGCGCTCTTCTCGCGTTTGAGCAGTTCTTC
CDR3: CSALLAFEQFF

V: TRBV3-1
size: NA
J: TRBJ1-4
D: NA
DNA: TGTGCCAGCAGCCAATGGGGAGGAGGAGAAAAACTGTTTTTT
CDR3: CASSQWGGGEKLFF

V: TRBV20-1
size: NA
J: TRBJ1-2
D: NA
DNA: TGCAGTGCTAGTTCGGGGGCGTACTATGGCTACACCTTC
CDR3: CSASSGAYYGYTF

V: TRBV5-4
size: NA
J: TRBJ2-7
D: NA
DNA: TGTGCCAGCAGCTTGTGGGCCGGCTACGAGCAGTACTTC
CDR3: CASSLWAGYEQYF

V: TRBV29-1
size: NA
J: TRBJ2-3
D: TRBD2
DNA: TGCAGCGCCCAAAGACCTTTAGCGGGAGGGCCCGGTACGCAGTATTTT
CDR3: CSAQRPLAGGPGTQYF

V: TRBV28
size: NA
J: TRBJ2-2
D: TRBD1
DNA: TGTGCCAGCACCCCGGGACAGGGGAGGGGCACCGGGGAGCTGTTTTTT
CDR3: CASTPGQGRGTGELFF

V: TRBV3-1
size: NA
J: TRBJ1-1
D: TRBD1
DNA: TGTGCCAGCAGCCAACGTACAGGGGGCGCGGGGCCCGAAGCTTTCTTT
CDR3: CASSQRTGGAGPEAFF

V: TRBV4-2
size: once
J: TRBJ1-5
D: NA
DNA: TGTGCCAGCAGCCAAGGGGGAGGAGGGCCGGGGGCCCAGCATTTT
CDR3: CASSQGGGGPGAQHF

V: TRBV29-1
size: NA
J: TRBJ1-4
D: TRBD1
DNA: TGCAGCGTCCTCGACAGGGGAAGAGAAAAACTGTTTTTT
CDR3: CSVLDRGREKLFF

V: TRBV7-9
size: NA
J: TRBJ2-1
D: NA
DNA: TGTGCCAGCACCCTAGGGGCTGGTAATGAGCAGTTCTTC
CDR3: CASTLGAGNEQFF

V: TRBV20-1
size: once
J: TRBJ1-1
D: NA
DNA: TGCAGTGCAGATTTTAGTTCCATGAACACTGAAGCTTTCTTT
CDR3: CSADFSSMNTEAFF

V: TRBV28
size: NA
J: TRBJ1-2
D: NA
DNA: TGTGCCAGCAGTTTCTCGGGCTATGGCTACACCTTC
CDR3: CASSFSGYGYTF

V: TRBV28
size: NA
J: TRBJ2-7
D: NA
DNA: TGTGCCAGCAGTTCGACTACCCGGGGCTCTTACGAGCAGTACTTC
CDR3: CASSSTTRGSYEQYF

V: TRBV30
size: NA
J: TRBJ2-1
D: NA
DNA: TGTGCCATGGCCCAGCGGGCATATGGGAATGAGCAGTTCTTC
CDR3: CAMAQRAYGNEQFF

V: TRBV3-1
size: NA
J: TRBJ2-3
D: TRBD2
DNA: TGTGCCAGCAGCCGGGGACTAGCGGAACACACAGATACGCAGTATTTT
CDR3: CASSRGLAEHTDTQYF

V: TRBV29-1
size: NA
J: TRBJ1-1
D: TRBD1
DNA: TGCAGCGTTGAAGTTGGGCAGGGGGACACTGAAGCTTTCTTT
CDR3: CSVEVGQGDTEAFF

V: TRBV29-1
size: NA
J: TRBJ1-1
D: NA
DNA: TGCAGCGTTCGACGGGTCCCCGACACTGAAGCTTTCTTT
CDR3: CSVRRVPDTEAFF

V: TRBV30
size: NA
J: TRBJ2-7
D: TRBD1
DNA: TGTGCCTGGAGTCCCCCGGACAGGGGGCTCAGGGAGCAGTACTTC
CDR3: CAWSPPDRGLREQYF

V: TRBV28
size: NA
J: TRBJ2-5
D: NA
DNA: TGTGCCAGCAGTCTCTCGTACCAAGAGACCCAGTACTTC
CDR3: CASSLSYQETQYF

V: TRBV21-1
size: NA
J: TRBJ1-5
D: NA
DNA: TGTGCCAGCAGCAAAGCAGGACAGGGTGGGGATCAGCCCCAGCATTTT
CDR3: CASSKAGQGGDQPQHF

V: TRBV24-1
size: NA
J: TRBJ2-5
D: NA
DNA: TGTGCCACCAGTGACTCAGAGACCCAGTACTTC
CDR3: CATSDSETQYF

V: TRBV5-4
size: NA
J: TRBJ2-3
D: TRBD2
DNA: TGTGCCAGCAGCCCCCCCTCGGCGGGAGGGCCCGCAGATACGCAGTATTTT
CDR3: CASSPPSAGGPADTQYF

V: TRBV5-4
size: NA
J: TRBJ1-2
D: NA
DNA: TGTGCCAGCAGCTTGTCAGGGGTCTATGGCTACACCTTC
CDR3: CASSLSGVYGYTF

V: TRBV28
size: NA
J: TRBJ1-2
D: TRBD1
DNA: TGTGCCAGCATCTCGGACAGGCGGATCTATGGCTACACCTTC
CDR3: CASISDRRIYGYTF

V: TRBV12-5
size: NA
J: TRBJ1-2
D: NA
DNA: TGTGCTAGTGGTTTTGGGGCAGGGAGAACCCACTATGGCTACACCTTC
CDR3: CASGFGAGRTHYGYTF

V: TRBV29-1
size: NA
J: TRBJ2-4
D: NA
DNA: TGCAGCGTTGTGATACCACTAGCCAAAAACATTCAGTACTTC
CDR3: CSVVIPLAKNIQYF

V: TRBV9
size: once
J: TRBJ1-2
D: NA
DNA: TGTGCCAGCAGCGTAGGTAACGGACCCTATGGCTACACCTTC
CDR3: CASSVGNGPYGYTF

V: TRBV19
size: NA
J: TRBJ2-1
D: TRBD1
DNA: TGTGCCACAGACCCAGGGGGCTACACGTCCAATGAGCAGTTCTTC
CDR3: CATDPGGYTSNEQFF

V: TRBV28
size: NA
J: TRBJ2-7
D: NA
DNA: TGTGCCAGCACCCCCGGGACCTGGGGCTCCTACGAGCAGTACTTC
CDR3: CASTPGTWGSYEQYF

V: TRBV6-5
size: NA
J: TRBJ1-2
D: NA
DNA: TGTGCCAGCGGCCCCTTCCAATATGGCTACACCTTC
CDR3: CASGPFQYGYTF